The entry below gives a single TCR beta chain sequence along with its context. This clone's antigen is unknown. The record has no base qualities; no much larger clone is one base away. In the germline V gene (reference sequence), CDR1 corresponds to LNHNV and CDR2 to YYDKDF. The CDR3, from cysteine to phenylalanine, totals 14 residues. Only the CDR3 DNA is retained, 42 bases long and in frame from the first base. Trimming takes 8 bases from V and 5 bases from J, and the germline ends sit 18 bases apart. CD8 naive samples were obtained by positive selection for CCR7 among CD45RO-negative cells, yielding a CD45RA+CCR7+ population from which TemRA cells were excluded. The donors were healthy, HIV-negative adults who had no recently reported acute infections or vaccinations. Only Caucasian adults living in Nashville, Tennessee, USA were represented among the donors. Blood was obtained by leukapheresis, after which PBMCs were separated by Ficoll-Histopaque density gradient centrifugation and cryopreserved in liquid nitrogen vapor phase. Analytical flow cytometry was used to check the purity and quantity of each magnetically sorted T cell population. Each sorted fraction had its genomic DNA isolated and then quantified by UV absorbance on a Nanodrop 2000c.

This record belongs to a study of shared clonotypes between healthy human individuals (dated by TCRdb to the early 2020s). Some background on the complete study: The cohort included three men and a couple of women between 18 and 49 years of age. For each donor, three plates each were used for CD4 naive and CD4 memory, two plates were used for CD8 naive, and one plate was used for CD8 memory. To estimate repertoire size and how much clonotype sharing occurs between individuals, the study deeply sequenced the blood TCR repertoires of 4 to 6 healthy adults. Different laboratories and diverse techniques were used to prepare libraries and sequence TCR repertoires, to increase sequencing depth and limit assay-specific biases. Between about 0.8 and 9 billion PBMCs per donor were obtained by leukapheresis. Summary of the overall study and its limitations: Even with the large sequencing depth, rarefaction of the sorted-subset datasets indicated that sequencing was incomplete. Pairwise subsampling led to the expectation that sequencing depth would affect the degree of clonotype sharing among donors. Across a few donors, approximately 5% of naive CD4, roughly 3.4% of naive CD8, around 2.5% of memory CD4, and about 0.4% of memory CD8 clonotypes were shared. Compared with non-shared clonotypes, clonotypes shared by all four sorted-subset donors had higher generation probabilities. Naive subsets generally had larger estimated clonotype richness than memory subsets. Sampling was restricted to blood, and TCR repertoires in tissues likely differ from the TCR repertoires found in blood. The genetic and exposure-history diversity represented was limited by the small number of donors.

Using the deep immunoSEQ assay, TCR CDR3 regions were amplified from genomic DNA by multiplex PCR. Extracted genomic DNA from each cell subset was spread evenly across all wells of several immunoSEQ 96-well plates, with each plate serving as a replicate. Each replicate PCR for sorted subsets received about 180 ng genomic DNA, equal to about 30,000 T cell genomes. The purified libraries were quantified using a Qubit 3.0 fluorometer, sized with a Bioanalyzer 2100, and then quantified again using the KAPA Library Quantification kit. Every immunoSEQ 96-well plate was sequenced on a separate single-read 150-cycle Illumina NextSeq 550 flow cell. Per the original workflow: Because only junctional sequences without quality scores were contained in the immunoSEQ output, filtering matching that applied to full-length reads could not be performed. To assign V/J genes and CDR3, sequences were annotated against IMGT germline references using PyIR, a Python wrapper for IgBLAST v1.9. Reads with weak V/J assignments (E-value above 1e-6), missing CDR3, stop codons, out-of-frame junctions, or ambiguous translated residues were removed. V3J clonotypes were defined as sequences sharing the same inferred V gene, J gene, and CDR3 amino acid sequence. The percentage overlap between two repertoires was calculated by dividing the number of shared unique clonotypes by the size of the smaller repertoire. Richness of each repertoire was evaluated using RTK rarefaction, the Chao1 estimator, and Recon v2.1 estimates of unobserved clonotypes. OLGA was used to compute generation probabilities for all TCRbeta clonotypes that the gDNA method yielded from a handful of donors. In TCRdb, the immuneACCESS table is reduced to in-frame sequences with V and J assigned. These tables do not hold every clone; where another copy was compared, an unresolved V gene accounts for under half, and the others remain unexplained. V and J calls and clone size come straight from that table; D and trimming were deduced from the DNA. The sample table holds approximately 840,000 clones, of which just over 95% were seen once. The top ten constitute under 0.3% of the sample.

The sequence came from a man in his thirties or forties in good health. The rearrangement combines TRBV15 with TRBJ2-5, and the D gene may be TRBD2, 5 bases matching. Specimen: naive CD8+ T cells sorted from blood. The cell subset or site label for this specimen denotes: CD45RA+CCR7+. The CDR3 reads as follows: CATGSRGSSETQYF. The base sequence is TGTGCCACCGGGTCAAGAGGGAGTTCGGAGACCCAGTACTTC.